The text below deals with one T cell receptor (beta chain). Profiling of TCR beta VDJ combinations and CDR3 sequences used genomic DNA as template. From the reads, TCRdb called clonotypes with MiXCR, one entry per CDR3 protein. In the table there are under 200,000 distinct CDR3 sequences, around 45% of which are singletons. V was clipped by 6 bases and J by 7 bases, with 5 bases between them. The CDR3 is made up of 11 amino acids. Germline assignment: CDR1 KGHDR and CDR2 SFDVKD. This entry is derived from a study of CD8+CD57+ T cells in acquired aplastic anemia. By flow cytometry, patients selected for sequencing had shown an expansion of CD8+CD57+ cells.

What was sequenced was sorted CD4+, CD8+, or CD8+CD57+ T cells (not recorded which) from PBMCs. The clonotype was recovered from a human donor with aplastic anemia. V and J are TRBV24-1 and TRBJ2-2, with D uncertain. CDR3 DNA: TGTGCCACCAGTCCAAGCGGGGAGCTGTTTTTT. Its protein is CATSPSGELFF.